This T cell receptor (beta chain) stems from a study of blood T cell repertoires in COVID-19. Study-wide background: Donors in the United States, Italy and Spain gave samples during acute or convalescent COVID-19.

Germline lookup yields CDR1 MNHEY and CDR2 SVGAGI. V lost 8 bases and J 4 bases, leaving 13 bases between the germline ends. This CDR3 region has 13 residues. Authors' processing steps: The authors estimated nucleated cell counts from reference gene primer amplification. Sequenced by immunoSEQ multiplex PCR; TCRdb stores in-frame clones only, minus some. The DNA was the basis for D and trimming; V, J and clone size are from that table. The sample consists of a few hundred thousand clones, roughly nine tenths of them appearing once. This TCR was recovered from a woman aged 40-49 years who had recovered from COVID-19. The genes are TRBV6-5 and TRBJ2-3; D perhaps matches TRBD1 (5 bases). The material sequenced was peripheral blood. Here the CDR3 DNA reads TGTGCCAGCGGGGCGATAATAGCAGATACGCAGTATTTT. Protein product: CASGAIIADTQYF.